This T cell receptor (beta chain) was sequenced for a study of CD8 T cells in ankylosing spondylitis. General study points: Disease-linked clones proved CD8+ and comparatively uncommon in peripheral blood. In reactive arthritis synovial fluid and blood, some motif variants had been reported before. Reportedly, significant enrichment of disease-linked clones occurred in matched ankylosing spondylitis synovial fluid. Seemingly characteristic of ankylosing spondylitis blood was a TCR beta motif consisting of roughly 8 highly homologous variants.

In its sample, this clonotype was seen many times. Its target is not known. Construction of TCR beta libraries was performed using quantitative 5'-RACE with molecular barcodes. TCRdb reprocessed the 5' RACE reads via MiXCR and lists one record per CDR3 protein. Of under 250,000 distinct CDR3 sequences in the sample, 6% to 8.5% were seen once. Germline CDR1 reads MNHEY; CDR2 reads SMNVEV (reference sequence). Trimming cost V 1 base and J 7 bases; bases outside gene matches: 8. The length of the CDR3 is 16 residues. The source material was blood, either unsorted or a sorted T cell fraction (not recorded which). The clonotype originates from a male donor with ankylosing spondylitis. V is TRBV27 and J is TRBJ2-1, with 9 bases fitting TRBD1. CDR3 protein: CASSLLVGTGPNEQFF. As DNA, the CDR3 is TGTGCCAGCAGTTTATTGGTGGGGACAGGGCCGAATGAGCAGTTCTTC.